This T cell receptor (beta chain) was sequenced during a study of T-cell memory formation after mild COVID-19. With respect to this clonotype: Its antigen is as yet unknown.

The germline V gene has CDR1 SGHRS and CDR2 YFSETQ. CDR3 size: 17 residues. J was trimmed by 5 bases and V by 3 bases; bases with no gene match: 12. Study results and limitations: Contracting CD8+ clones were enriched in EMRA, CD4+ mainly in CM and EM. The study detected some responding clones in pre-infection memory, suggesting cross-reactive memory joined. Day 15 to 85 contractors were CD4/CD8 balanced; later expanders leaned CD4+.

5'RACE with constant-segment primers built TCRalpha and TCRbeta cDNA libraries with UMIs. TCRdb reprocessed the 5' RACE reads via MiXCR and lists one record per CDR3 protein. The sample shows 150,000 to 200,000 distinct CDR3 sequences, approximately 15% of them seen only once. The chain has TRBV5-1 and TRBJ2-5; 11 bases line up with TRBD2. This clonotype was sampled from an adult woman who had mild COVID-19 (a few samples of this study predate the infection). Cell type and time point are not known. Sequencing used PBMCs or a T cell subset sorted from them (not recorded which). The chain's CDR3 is CASSWSGGGLAGETQYF. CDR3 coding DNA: TGCGCCAGCAGCTGGTCAGGGGGTGGACTAGCGGGTGAGACCCAGTACTTC.